A selection of T cell receptor beta chains follows, all from one sample in a study of shared clonotypes between healthy human individuals. Clones were read by immunoSEQ multiplex PCR, and TCRdb kept only the in-frame ones, dropping some. This repertoire shows some 2,500,000 clones, roughly 93% found once; its top ten account for 0.35% to 0.45%. Specimen: naive CD4+ T cells from PBMCs. All receptors derive from a man aged 18-30 years in good health. Some clones in this sample may be carry-over from other donors' samples. Each CDR3 is given with its conserved first and last residue. The D gene is left open where the match is weak. Only some rows state a clone size, as once, few, many or a class for expanded clones.

NA	TRBV6-5	TRBJ2-7	NA	TGTGCCAGCAGTTACCGGCCGACAGGAATGGACGAGCAGTACTTC	CASSYRPTGMDEQYF
NA	TRBV6-5	TRBJ2-2	NA	TGTGCCAGCAGGACGGGAGAAGTGGCGGGCGGGGAGCTGTTTTTT	CASRTGEVAGGELFF
NA	TRBV29-1	TRBJ1-1	few	TGCAGCGTTGAGGGCAGGGGAGAGACTGAAGCTTTCTTT	CSVEGRGETEAFF
NA	TRBV14	TRBJ2-7	NA	TGTGCCAGCAGCCAAGGACGGAGAAACTACGAGCAGTACTTC	CASSQGRRNYEQYF
NA	TRBV28	TRBJ1-1	NA	TGTGCCAGCAGGACCGTTTTGGGGGCTTTCTTT	CASRTVLGAFF
TRBD1	TRBV7-2	TRBJ2-5	NA	TGTGCCAGCAGCCCTCAGACAGGGTGGTCGGAAGCCCAGTACTTC	CASSPQTGWSEAQYF
NA	TRBV18	TRBJ1-2	once	TGTGCCAGCTCAGGTGCTAACTATGGCTACACCTTC	CASSGANYGYTF
NA	TRBV28	TRBJ1-2	NA	TGTGCCAGCAGTTTGGGCAGGTCCTACTATGGCTACACCTTC	CASSLGRSYYGYTF
TRBD1	TRBV27	TRBJ2-1	NA	TGTGCCAGCAGTTTATGGTGGGACAGCAGCTCCTACAATGAGCAGTTCTTC	CASSLWWDSSSYNEQFF
NA	TRBV19	TRBJ2-3	NA	TGTGCCAGTAGTCTCACGGGCACAGATACGCAGTATTTT	CASSLTGTDTQYF
TRBD1	TRBV10-3	TRBJ2-2	NA	TGTGCCATCACCCGGACAGGGGGCGGCACCGGGGAGCTGTTTTTT	CAITRTGGGTGELFF
TRBD1	TRBV28	TRBJ2-7	NA	TGTGCCAGCAGTTTACATTGGGACAGGGTATTTAAGCACTTC	CASSLHWDRVFKHF
TRBD2	TRBV5-4	TRBJ2-1	NA	TGTGCCAGCAGCCAGGGACTAGCGGGAGGACTTTACAATGAGCAGTTCTTC	CASSQGLAGGLYNEQFF
NA	TRBV11-3	TRBJ2-1	NA	TGTGCCAGCAGCTTAGCGGGGCGGTACAATGAGCAGTTCTTC	CASSLAGRYNEQFF
NA	TRBV28	TRBJ1-2	once	TGTGCCAGCAGCCGGACGGCCCCCTATGGCTACACCTTC	CASSRTAPYGYTF
NA	TRBV29-1	TRBJ2-4	NA	TGCAGCGTGGGACCAGCCAAAAACATTCAGTACTTC	CSVGPAKNIQYF
NA	TRBV27	TRBJ1-4	NA	TGTGCCAGCAGTTTATCCGGGGCAGGGCAAGGTGAAAAACTGTTTTTT	CASSLSGAGQGEKLFF
NA	TRBV7-7	TRBJ2-2	NA	TGTGCCAGCAGCTCGCTCTTTTCGCGGGCTCAGAACACCGGGGAGCTGTTTTTT	CASSSLFSRAQNTGELFF